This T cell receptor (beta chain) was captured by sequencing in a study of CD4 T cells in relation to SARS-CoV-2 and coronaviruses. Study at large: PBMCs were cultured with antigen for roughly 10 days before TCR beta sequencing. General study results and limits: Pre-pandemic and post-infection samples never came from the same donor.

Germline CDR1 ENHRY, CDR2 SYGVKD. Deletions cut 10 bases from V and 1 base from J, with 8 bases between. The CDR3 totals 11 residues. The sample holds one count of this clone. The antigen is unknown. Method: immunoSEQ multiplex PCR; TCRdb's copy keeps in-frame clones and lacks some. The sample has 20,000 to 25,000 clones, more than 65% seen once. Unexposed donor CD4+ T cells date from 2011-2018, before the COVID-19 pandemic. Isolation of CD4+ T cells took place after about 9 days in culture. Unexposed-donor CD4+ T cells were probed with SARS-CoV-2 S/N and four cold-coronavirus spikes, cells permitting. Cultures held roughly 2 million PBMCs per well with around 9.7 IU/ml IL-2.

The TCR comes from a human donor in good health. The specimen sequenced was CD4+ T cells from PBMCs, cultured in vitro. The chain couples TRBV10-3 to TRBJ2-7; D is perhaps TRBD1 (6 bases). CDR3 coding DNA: TGTGCCACCACAGGGTCCTACGAGCAGTACTTC. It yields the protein CATTGSYEQYF.